This T cell receptor beta chain was profiled in a study of T cells after posttransplantation cyclophosphamide. Note on this clone: Its antigen is undetermined.

General study points: After PTCy, TRB diversity resembled that of CNI/methotrexate controls.

Trimming stripped 5 bases from V and 1 base from J, with 11 bases between. The germline gives CDR1 MNHEY, CDR2 SMNVEV (reference sequence). The CDR3 spans 14 residues. The data were produced by immunoSEQ multiplex PCR, yet TCRdb's version contains in-frame clones alone and is incomplete. This table has some 53,000 clones, roughly 86% appearing once. Sequencing was performed on PBMCs. This sequence joins TRBV27 and TRBJ2-5; D perhaps matches TRBD1 (6 bases). This TCR was recovered from a man aged 25 to 40 with a blood cancer, CMV-positive, and with a related stem cell donor. CDR3 sequence (DNA): TGTGCCAGCAGTCCCCAGGGGATCCAAGAGACCCAGTACTTC. It codes for CASSPQGIQETQYF.